Listed below are T cell receptor beta chains from one sample, sequenced in a study of post-analysis software for immune sequencing data. TCRdb fed the PCR reads into MiXCR, producing one record per CDR3 protein. The sample lists about 560,000 distinct CDR3 sequences, about 44% occurring once. Specimen: blood. The source of these receptors is a girl under 18 with multiple sclerosis. Each CDR3 is given with its conserved first and last residue. D genes are given only for firm matches. The size of a clone is reported for some rows only, either as once, few or many, or as a class for expanded clones.

TRBV5-1	TRBJ2-3	TRBD1	.	CASSFTLRDRTTDTQYF	TGCGCCAGCAGCTTTACTCTCCGGGACAGGACCACAGATACGCAGTATTTT
TRBV18	TRBJ1-2	.	.	CASSPRETVYGYTF	TGTGCCAGCTCACCACGGGAGACGGTGTATGGCTACACCTTC
TRBV28	TRBJ2-1	.	few	CASSSNNIMGQFF	TGTGCCAGCAGTTCTAATAATATTATGGGGCAGTTCTTC
TRBV2	TRBJ2-1	TRBD1	.	CASSGRTGSNEQFF	TGTGCCAGCAGTGGAAGGACAGGGAGCAATGAGCAGTTCTTC
TRBV5-1	TRBJ2-7	TRBD1	few	CASSYGQGSDEQYF	TGCGCCAGCAGCTACGGACAGGGCAGCGACGAGCAGTACTTC
TRBV6-4	TRBJ2-2	.	many	CASSDSADTGELFF	TGTGCCAGCAGTGACTCAGCGGACACCGGGGAGCTGTTTTTT
TRBV5-1	TRBJ1-1	.	.	CASRPGGMGTEAFF	TGCGCCAGCCGCCCGGGGGGGATGGGCACTGAAGCTTTCTTT
TRBV7-2	TRBJ1-5	.	.	CASSLRDRLGQPQHF	TGTGCCAGCAGCTTACGGGACCGGTTAGGTCAGCCCCAGCATTTT
TRBV11-3	TRBJ2-1	.	few	CASSPGRTYNEQFF	TGTGCCAGCAGCCCGGGACGGACTTACAATGAGCAGTTCTTC
TRBV5-1	TRBJ1-2	TRBD1	few	CASSSATGDGYTF	TGCGCCAGCAGTAGTGCAACAGGGGATGGCTACACCTTC
TRBV14	TRBJ2-7	.	.	CASSQAPGVGYEQYF	TGTGCCAGCAGCCAAGCCCCAGGGGTGGGCTACGAGCAGTACTTC
TRBV3-1	TRBJ1-4	.	once	CASSPQGTRRSEKLFF	TGTGCCAGCAGCCCCCAAGGGACCCGACGGAGTGAAAAACTGTTTTTT
TRBV12-3/TRBV12-4	TRBJ2-3	.	.	CASSHSRPGTDTQYF	TGTGCCAGCAGTCATAGCCGTCCGGGCACAGATACGCAGTATTTT
TRBV13	TRBJ2-5	TRBD2	.	CASSLERGPKEETQYF	TGTGCCAGCAGCTTAGAGCGGGGCCCCAAGGAAGAGACCCAGTACTTC
TRBV7-9	TRBJ2-1	.	.	CASTGGSSYNEQFF	TGTGCCAGCACGGGCGGTAGCTCCTACAATGAGCAGTTCTTC
TRBV7-2	TRBJ2-3	TRBD2	few	CASSLEAGGRYTQYF	TGTGCCAGCAGCTTAGAAGCGGGGGGGCGGTATACGCAGTATTTT
TRBV7-2	TRBJ2-7	.	.	CASSLAGAGTHNYYEQYF	TGTGCCAGCAGCTTAGCGGGGGCCGGGACACACAATTATTACGAGCAGTACTTC
TRBV5-1	TRBJ1-5	.	.	CASSWNPGRDQPQHF	TGCGCCAGCAGCTGGAATCCAGGGAGGGATCAGCCCCAGCATTTT
TRBV5-1	TRBJ2-7	TRBD1	.	CASSTGQGGIYEQYF	TGCGCCAGCAGCACTGGACAGGGGGGTATCTACGAGCAGTACTTC
TRBV10-3	TRBJ1-4	TRBD1	few	CAIRQGDEKLFF	TGTGCCATCAGACAGGGGGATGAAAAACTGTTTTTT
TRBV2	TRBJ2-3	.	.	CASASRAGETDTQYF	TGTGCCAGCGCCTCGAGGGCAGGGGAAACAGATACGCAGTATTTT
TRBV5-5	TRBJ1-1	.	.	CASSPRWGENTEAFF	TGCGCCAGCAGCCCGCGCTGGGGGGAGAACACTGAAGCTTTCTTT
TRBV10-3	TRBJ2-5	TRBD1	.	CAIKPQGAIETQYF	TGTGCCATCAAACCGCAGGGGGCTATCGAGACCCAGTACTTC
TRBV4-2	TRBJ2-2	.	.	CASSQETGRVGLGELFF	TGTGCCAGCAGCCAAGAAACAGGGAGAGTCGGACTCGGGGAGCTGTTTTTT
TRBV7-2	TRBJ2-1	TRBD1	once	CARATGGPYNEQFF	TGTGCCAGGGCCACAGGGGGGCCATACAATGAGCAGTTCTTC
TRBV5-1	TRBJ1-3	.	once	CASSLMGPFSSGNTIYF	TGCGCCAGCAGCTTGATGGGGCCATTTAGCTCTGGAAACACCATATATTTT
TRBV7-8	TRBJ2-1	.	few	CASKRSRIFYNEQFF	TGTGCCAGCAAAAGAAGTCGAATATTCTACAATGAGCAGTTCTTC
TRBV29-1	TRBJ2-1	TRBD1	few	CSQGVPYNEQFF	TGCAGCCAGGGGGTACCCTACAATGAGCAGTTCTTC
TRBV6-4	TRBJ1-5	TRBD1	few	CATLFRGQGNQPQHF	TGTGCCACGCTCTTCCGCGGACAGGGCAATCAGCCCCAGCATTTT
TRBV7-9	TRBJ2-6	.	.	CASSLVGVGANVLTF	TGTGCCAGCAGCTTAGTAGGGGTAGGGGCCAACGTCCTGACTTTC
TRBV4-1	TRBJ2-2	TRBD1	.	CASSRSGQGNTGELFF	TGCGCCAGCAGTCGCTCGGGACAGGGGAACACCGGGGAGCTGTTTTTT
TRBV28	TRBJ1-2	.	.	CASSFPGADYGYTF	TGTGCCAGCAGTTTTCCGGGGGCCGACTATGGCTACACCTTC
TRBV29-1	TRBJ1-4	.	few	CSVAKDPATNEKLFF	TGCAGCGTTGCTAAAGACCCCGCAACTAATGAAAAACTGTTTTTT
TRBV5-1	TRBJ2-1	.	.	CASTGLPVTNEQFF	TGCGCCAGTACCGGGCTTCCCGTTACCAATGAGCAGTTCTTC
TRBV20-1	TRBJ2-3	TRBD1	few	CSARDSLSTDTQYF	TGCAGTGCTCGGGACAGCCTTAGCACAGATACGCAGTATTTT
TRBV28	TRBJ1-6	.	.	CASNLFEGRANSPLHF	TGTGCCAGCAATTTATTTGAGGGCAGGGCCAATTCACCCCTCCACTTT
TRBV20-1	TRBJ2-7	TRBD2	.	CSANGLAGDEQYF	TGCAGTGCTAACGGACTAGCGGGGGACGAGCAGTACTTC
TRBV5-1	TRBJ1-1	.	.	CASSSRLNANKEAFF	TGCGCCAGCAGCTCCCGTCTAAATGCCAATAAGGAAGCTTTCTTT
TRBV20-1	TRBJ1-1	.	.	CSARIARGGMNTEAFF	TGCAGTGCTAGAATCGCCAGGGGCGGGATGAACACTGAAGCTTTCTTT
TRBV6-1	TRBJ1-2	.	few	CASDQGGEVYGYTF	TGTGCCAGCGACCAAGGTGGCGAAGTCTATGGCTACACCTTC
TRBV12-3/TRBV12-4	TRBJ1-2	.	few	CASSVRRTDVYGYTF	TGTGCCAGCAGTGTACGCAGGACAGACGTCTATGGCTACACCTTC
TRBV29-1	TRBJ2-4	.	few	CSVRGLAKNIQYF	TGCAGCGTTCGGGGGCTAGCCAAAAACATTCAGTACTTC
TRBV28	TRBJ2-4	.	.	CASSRDSVERNIQYF	TGTGCCAGCAGTAGGGACTCGGTTGAGAGAAACATTCAGTACTTC
TRBV10-3	TRBJ2-1	TRBD2	.	CAISETSGSFNERFF	TGTGCCATCAGTGAGACTAGCGGGAGTTTCAATGAGCGGTTCTTC
TRBV7-2	TRBJ1-4	TRBD1	.	CASSLRTGGGEKLFF	TGTGCCAGCAGCCTCCGGACAGGGGGAGGTGAAAAACTGTTTTTT
TRBV27	TRBJ2-7	.	.	CASSFRRYSYEQYF	TGTGCCAGCAGTTTTAGGCGGTACTCCTACGAGCAGTACTTC
TRBV12-3/TRBV12-4	TRBJ2-3	.	.	CASSLDLDTDTQYF	TGTGCCAGCAGCCTGGACTTGGATACAGATACGCAGTATTTT
TRBV20-1	TRBJ1-4	TRBD1	few	CSAPDGRAGGEKLFF	TGCAGTGCGCCCGACGGGAGGGCAGGGGGTGAAAAACTGTTTTTT
TRBV12-3/TRBV12-4	TRBJ2-7	.	.	CASTLRGPYEQYF	TGTGCCAGCACCTTACGGGGGCCCTACGAGCAGTACTTC
TRBV20-1	TRBJ2-4	TRBD2	.	CSVAGGPQNIQYF	TGCAGTGTAGCGGGGGGGCCCCAAAACATTCAGTACTTC
TRBV20-1	TRBJ2-7	.	few	CSASSLSEGYEQYF	TGCAGTGCTTCAAGTCTCTCCGAAGGGTACGAGCAGTACTTC
TRBV7-7	TRBJ2-5	.	few	CASSVGRTATETQYF	TGTGCTAGCAGCGTGGGACGGACAGCAACAGAGACCCAGTACTTC
TRBV20-1	TRBJ1-5	.	.	CSAREVGAMDQPQHF	TGCAGTGCTAGAGAGGTGGGGGCAATGGATCAGCCCCAGCATTTT
TRBV29-1	TRBJ2-7	.	few	CSVKVVRSYEQYF	TGCAGCGTTAAGGTGGTGAGATCCTACGAGCAGTACTTC
TRBV12-3/TRBV12-4	TRBJ2-3	.	.	CASSPPRTATSTDTQYF	TGTGCCAGCAGCCCCCCCCGGACAGCTACTAGCACAGATACGCAGTATTTT
TRBV20-1	TRBJ1-2	.	few	CSARLDTSPGYTF	TGCAGTGCTAGACTGGACACATCCCCAGGCTACACCTTC
TRBV7-9	TRBJ1-1	.	.	CAIGRTNTEAFF	TGTGCCATAGGACGGACGAACACTGAAGCTTTCTTT
TRBV12-3/TRBV12-4	TRBJ2-5	TRBD1	many	CAELGQGFGETQYF	TGTGCCGAACTCGGACAGGGGTTTGGAGAGACCCAGTACTTC
TRBV10-2	TRBJ1-6	TRBD1	few	CASTYTGTGRGAYNSPLHF	TGCGCCAGCACCTACACCGGGACAGGGAGAGGGGCCTATAATTCACCCCTCCACTTT